This T cell receptor (beta chain) was sequenced for a study of T cells in Graves' hyperthyroidism and ophthalmopathy. This clonotype was seen at least ten times. TCR beta CDR3 sequences were amplified from RNA transcripts. The study used the HTBI primer set for a first-round RT-PCR of the TCR CDR3. TCRdb re-called the multiplex PCR reads with MiXCR, one entry per CDR3 protein. The table has around 300,000 distinct CDR3 sequences, less than 30% seen once. The length of the CDR3 is 17 residues. The ends were cut back, 0 bases at V and 0 bases at J, with 13 bases in the middle. Germline CDR1 and CDR2: ENHRY and SYGVKD.

The TCR was taken from a man aged 40-49 years with Graves' hyperthyroidism that later progressed to Graves' ophthalmopathy. The specimen sequenced was blood. The chain is built from TRBV10-3 and TRBJ2-3; D is uncertain. CDR3 sequence (DNA): TGTGCCATCAGTGAGTCTTTGGGTAAACAGAGCACAGATACGCAGTATTTT. Its translation is CAISESLGKQSTDTQYF.